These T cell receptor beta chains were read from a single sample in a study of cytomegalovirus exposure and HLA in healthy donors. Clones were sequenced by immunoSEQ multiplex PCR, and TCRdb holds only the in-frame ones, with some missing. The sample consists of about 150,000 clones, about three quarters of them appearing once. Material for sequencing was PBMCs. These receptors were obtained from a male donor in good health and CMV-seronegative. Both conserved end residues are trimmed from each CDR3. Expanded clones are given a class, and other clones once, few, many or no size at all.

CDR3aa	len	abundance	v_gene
SVLTGTESSYNEQF	14	.	TRBV29-1
ASSTGGKETQY	11	.	TRBV28
ASSSRQGREKLF	12	.	TRBV7-2
ASSRRGLAQETQY	13	few	TRBV6-1
ASSLPIDGRNTGELF	15	few	TRBV7-8
ASRRERGTDTQY	12	.	TRBV19
ASSLGTGGNEQF	12	.	TRBV27
AISESRSNSPLH	12	.	TRBV10-3
ASSPDRAYGYT	11	.	TRBV18
ASSPRTGGSTEAF	13	.	TRBV11-2